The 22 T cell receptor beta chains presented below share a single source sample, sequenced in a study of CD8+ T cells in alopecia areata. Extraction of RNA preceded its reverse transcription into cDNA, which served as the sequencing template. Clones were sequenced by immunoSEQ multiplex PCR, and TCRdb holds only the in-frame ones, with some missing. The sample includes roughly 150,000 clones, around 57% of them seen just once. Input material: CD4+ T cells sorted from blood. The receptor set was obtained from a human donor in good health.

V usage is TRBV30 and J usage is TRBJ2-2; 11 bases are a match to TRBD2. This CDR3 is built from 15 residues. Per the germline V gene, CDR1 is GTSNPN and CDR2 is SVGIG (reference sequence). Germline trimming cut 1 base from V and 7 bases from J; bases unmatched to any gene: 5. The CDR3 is CAWSEGLAAIGELFF. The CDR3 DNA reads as TGTGCCTGGAGTGAGGGACTAGCGGCAATCGGGGAGCTGTTTTTT.

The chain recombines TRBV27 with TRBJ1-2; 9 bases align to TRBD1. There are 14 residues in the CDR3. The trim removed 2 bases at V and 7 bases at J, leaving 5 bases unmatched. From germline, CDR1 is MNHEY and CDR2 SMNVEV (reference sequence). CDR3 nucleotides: TGTGCCAGCAGTTTAACCCGGACAGGGGTTGGCTACACCTTC. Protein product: CASSLTRTGVGYTF.

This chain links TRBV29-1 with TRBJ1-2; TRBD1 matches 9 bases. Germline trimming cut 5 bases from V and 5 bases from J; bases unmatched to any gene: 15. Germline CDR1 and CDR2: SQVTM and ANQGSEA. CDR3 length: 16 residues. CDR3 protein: CSVLRGNGQGPYGYTF. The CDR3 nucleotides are TGCAGCGTTTTAAGGGGGAACGGACAGGGGCCATATGGCTACACCTTC.

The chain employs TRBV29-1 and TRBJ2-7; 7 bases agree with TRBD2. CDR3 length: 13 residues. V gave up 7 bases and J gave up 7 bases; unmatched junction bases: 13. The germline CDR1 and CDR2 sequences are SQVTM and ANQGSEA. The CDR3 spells CSGRDSGEGEQYF. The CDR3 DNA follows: TGCAGCGGTCGGGACTCGGGGGAGGGTGAGCAGTACTTC.

CDR3 sequence: CASSPPVRTSGGIPYEQYF. Written as DNA, the CDR3 is TGCGCCAGCAGCCCTCCGGTTAGGACTAGCGGCGGGATTCCCTACGAGCAGTACTTC. V gene TRBV4-1 combines with J gene TRBJ2-7; 10 nucleotides line up with TRBD2. The CDR3 totals 19 residues. Unmatched junction bases numbered 17, after V lost 4 bases and J lost 2 bases. CDR1 is MGHRA, CDR2 YSYEKL, per germline.

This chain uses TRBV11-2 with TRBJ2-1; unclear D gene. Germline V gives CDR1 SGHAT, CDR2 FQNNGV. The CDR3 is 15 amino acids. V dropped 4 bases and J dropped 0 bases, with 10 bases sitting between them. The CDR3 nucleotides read TGTGCCAGCAGCTGGACGTCAGGCTCCTACAATGAGCAGTTCTTC. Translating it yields CASSWTSGSYNEQFF. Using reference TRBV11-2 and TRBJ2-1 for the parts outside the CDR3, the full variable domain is EAGVAQSPRYKIIEKRQSVAFWCNPISGHATLYWYQQILGQGPKLLIQFQNNGVVDDSQLPKDRFSAERLKGVDSTLKIQPAKLEDSAVYLCASSWTSGSYNEQFFGPGTRLTVL.

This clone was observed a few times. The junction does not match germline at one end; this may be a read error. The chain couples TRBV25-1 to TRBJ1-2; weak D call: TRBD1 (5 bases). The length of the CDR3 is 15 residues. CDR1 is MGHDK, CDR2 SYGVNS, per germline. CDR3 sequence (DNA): TGTGCCAGCAGTAGGTCCGACAGCCCTAATTATGGCTACACCTTC. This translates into CASSRSDSPNYGYTF.

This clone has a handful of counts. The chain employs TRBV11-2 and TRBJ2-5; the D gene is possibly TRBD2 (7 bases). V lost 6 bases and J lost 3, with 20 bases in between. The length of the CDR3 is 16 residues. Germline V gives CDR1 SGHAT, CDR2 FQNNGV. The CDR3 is CASSRTGGGSEETQYF. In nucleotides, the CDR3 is TGTGCCAGCAGTCGGACTGGGGGCGGGAGCGAAGAGACCCAGTACTTC.

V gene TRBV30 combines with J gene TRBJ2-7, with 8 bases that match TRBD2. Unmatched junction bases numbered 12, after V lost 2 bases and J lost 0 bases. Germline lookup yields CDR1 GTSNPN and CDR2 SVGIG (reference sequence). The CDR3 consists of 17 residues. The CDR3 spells CAWSRGVGRADSYEQYF. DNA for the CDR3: TGTGCCTGGAGTAGGGGAGTCGGGAGGGCCGACTCCTACGAGCAGTACTTC.

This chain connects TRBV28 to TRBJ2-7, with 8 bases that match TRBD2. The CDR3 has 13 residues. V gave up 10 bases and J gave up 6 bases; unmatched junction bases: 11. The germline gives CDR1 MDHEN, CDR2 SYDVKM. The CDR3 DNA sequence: TGTGCCATCGTTGCCAGCGGGAGCGGCGAGCAGTACTTC. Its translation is CAIVASGSGEQYF.

CDR3: CASSLVTSGRFNEQYF. In DNA, the CDR3 is TGTGCCAGCAGCTTAGTCACTAGCGGGAGATTCAACGAGCAGTACTTC. V gene TRBV7-9 combines with J gene TRBJ2-7, with 11 bases identical to TRBD2. The V gene end was trimmed by 1 base and the J gene end by 5 bases; junction bases not matched to a gene: 7. This CDR3 contains 16 residues. CDR1 SEHNR and CDR2 FQNEAQ come from the germline V gene (reference sequence).

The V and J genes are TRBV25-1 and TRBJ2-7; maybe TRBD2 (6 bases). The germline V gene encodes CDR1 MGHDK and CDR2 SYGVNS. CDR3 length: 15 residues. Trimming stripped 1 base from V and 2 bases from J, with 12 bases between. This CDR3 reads CASSESGTGTYEQYF. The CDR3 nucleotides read TGTGCCAGCAGTGAATCGGGGACTGGGACCTACGAGCAGTACTTC.

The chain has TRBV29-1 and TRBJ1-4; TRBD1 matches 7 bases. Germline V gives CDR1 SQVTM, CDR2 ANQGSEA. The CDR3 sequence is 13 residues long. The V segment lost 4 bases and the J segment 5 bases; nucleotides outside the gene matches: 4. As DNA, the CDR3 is TGCAGCGTTGGGGGACAGATGAATGAAAAACTGTTTTTT. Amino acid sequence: CSVGGQMNEKLFF.

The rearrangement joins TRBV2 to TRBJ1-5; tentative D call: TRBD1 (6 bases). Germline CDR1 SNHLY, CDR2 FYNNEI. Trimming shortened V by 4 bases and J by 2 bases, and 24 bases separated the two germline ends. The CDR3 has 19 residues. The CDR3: CASSGLERTVVRGNQPQHF. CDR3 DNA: TGTGCCAGCAGTGGTTTGGAAAGGACAGTCGTCAGGGGCAATCAGCCCCAGCATTTT.

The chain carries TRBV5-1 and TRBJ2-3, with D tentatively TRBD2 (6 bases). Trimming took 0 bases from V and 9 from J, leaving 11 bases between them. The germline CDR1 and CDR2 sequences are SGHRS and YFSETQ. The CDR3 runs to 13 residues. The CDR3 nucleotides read TGCGCCAGCAGCTTGGGGTCGGGAGAGACGCAGTATTTT. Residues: CASSLGSGETQYF. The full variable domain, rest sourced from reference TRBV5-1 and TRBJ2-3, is KAGVTQTPRYLIKTRGQQVTLSCSPISGHRSVSWYQQTPGQGLQFLFEYFSETQRNKGNFPGRFSGRQFSNSRSEMNVSTLELGDSALYLCASSLGSGETQYFGPGTRLTVL.

The CDR3 region is CASSLLGQHGNTIYF. The DNA of the CDR3 is TGTGCCAGCAGTTTATTGGGACAGCATGGAAACACCATATATTTT. The V and J genes are TRBV27 and TRBJ1-3; 7 nucleotides match TRBD1. Germline-derived CDR1 and CDR2 are MNHEY and SMNVEV (reference sequence). The trim removed 1 base at V and 3 bases at J, leaving 3 bases unmatched. The CDR3 contains 15 residues.

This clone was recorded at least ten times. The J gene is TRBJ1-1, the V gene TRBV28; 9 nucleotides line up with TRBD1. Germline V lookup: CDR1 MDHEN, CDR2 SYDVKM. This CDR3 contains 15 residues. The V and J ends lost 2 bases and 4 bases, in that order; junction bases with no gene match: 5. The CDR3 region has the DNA TGTGCCAGCAGTTTAGGGGGACAGGGTGGCACTGAAGCTTTCTTT. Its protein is CASSLGGQGGTEAFF.

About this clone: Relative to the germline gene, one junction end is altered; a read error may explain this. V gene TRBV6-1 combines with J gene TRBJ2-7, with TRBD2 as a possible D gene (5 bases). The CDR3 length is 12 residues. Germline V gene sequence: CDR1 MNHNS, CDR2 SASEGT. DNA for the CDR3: TGTGCCAGCAAGCTCGCGGGCAGCGAGAAGTACTTC. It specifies CASKLAGSEKYF.

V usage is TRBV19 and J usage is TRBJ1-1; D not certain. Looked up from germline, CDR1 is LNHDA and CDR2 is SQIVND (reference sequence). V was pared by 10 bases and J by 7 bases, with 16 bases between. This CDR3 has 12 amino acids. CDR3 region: CATMDRSSEAFF. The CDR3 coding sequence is TGTGCCACTATGGACCGCTCAAGTGAAGCTTTCTTT. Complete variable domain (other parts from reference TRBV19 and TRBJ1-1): DGGITQSPKYLFRKEGQNVTLSCEQNLNHDAMYWYRQDPGQGLRLIYYSQIVNDFQKGDIAEGYSVSREKKESFPLTVTSAQKNPTAFYLCATMDRSSEAFFGQGTRLTVV.

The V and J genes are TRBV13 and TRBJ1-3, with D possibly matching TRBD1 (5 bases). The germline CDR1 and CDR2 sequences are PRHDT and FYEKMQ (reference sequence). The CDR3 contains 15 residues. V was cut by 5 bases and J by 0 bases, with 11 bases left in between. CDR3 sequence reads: CASSPGHVSGNTIYF. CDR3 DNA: TGTGCCAGCAGCCCCGGACACGTCTCTGGAAACACCATATATTTT.

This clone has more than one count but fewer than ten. As DNA, the CDR3 is TGTGCCAGCAGTGTATCGCTAGCGGGAGGCACAGATACGCAGTATTTT. Protein: CASSVSLAGGTDTQYF. The chain is built from TRBV6-1 and TRBJ2-3; TRBD2 aligns across 10 bases. Germline lookup yields CDR1 MNHNS and CDR2 SASEGT. This CDR3 spans 16 amino acids. The V segment lost 4 bases and the J segment 1 base; nucleotides outside the gene matches: 5.

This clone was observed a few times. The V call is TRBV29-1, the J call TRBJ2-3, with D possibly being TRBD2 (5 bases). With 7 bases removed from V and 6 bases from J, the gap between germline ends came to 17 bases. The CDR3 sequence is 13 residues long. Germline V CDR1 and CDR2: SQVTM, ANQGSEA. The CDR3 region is CSARRGSSDTQYF. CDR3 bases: TGCAGCGCCCGGCGTGGGAGCTCGGATACGCAGTATTTT.